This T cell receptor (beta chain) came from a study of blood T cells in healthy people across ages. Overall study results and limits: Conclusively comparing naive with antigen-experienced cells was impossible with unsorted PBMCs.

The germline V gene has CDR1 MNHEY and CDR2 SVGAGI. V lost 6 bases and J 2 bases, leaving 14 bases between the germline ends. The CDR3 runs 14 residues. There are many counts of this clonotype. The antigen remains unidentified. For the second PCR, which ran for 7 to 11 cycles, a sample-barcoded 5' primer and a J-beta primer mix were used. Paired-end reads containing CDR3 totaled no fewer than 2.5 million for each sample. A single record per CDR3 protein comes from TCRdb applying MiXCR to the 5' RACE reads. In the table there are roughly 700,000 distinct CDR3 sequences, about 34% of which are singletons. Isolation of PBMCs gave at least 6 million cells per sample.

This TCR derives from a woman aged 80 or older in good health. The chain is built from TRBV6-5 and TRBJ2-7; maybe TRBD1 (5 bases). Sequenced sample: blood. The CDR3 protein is CASSRRQSPYEQYF. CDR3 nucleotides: TGTGCCAGCAGCCGCAGACAGTCTCCCTACGAGCAGTACTTC.